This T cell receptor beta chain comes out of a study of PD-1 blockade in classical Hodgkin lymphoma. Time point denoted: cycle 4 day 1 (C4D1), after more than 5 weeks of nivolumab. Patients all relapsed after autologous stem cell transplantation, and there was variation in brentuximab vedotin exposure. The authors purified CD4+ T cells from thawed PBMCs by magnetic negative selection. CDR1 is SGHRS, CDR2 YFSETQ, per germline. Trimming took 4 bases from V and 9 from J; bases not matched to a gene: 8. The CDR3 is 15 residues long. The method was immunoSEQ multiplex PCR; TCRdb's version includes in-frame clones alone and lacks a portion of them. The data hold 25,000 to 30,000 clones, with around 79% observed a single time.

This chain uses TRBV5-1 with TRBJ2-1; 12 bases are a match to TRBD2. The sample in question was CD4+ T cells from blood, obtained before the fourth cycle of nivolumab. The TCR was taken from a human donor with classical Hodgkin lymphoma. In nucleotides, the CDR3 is TGCGCCAGCAGCACCGGACTAGCGGGATTCGGTGAGCAGTTCTTC. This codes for CASSTGLAGFGEQFF.